This entry concerns a single T cell receptor beta chain. Original analysis: The assay estimated nucleated cells by amplifying reference gene primers. Produced via immunoSEQ multiplex PCR; TCRdb's table is partial and in-frame only. V and J calls and clone size come straight from that table; D and trimming were deduced from the DNA. This table holds fewer than 250,000 clones, 83% found once. The CDR3 sequence is 16 residues long. The V and J ends lost 1 base and 0 bases respectively, with 12 bases between them. Germline CDR1 and CDR2: KGHSH and LQKENI. This sample stems from a study of blood T cell repertoires in COVID-19. Study as a whole: Italy, Spain and the United States were the sources of the convalescent and acute COVID-19 samples. The cDNA or gDNA used as material had been derived from T cells, B-cell-depleted T cells, or PBMCs.

The chain combines TRBV18 with TRBJ1-1, with TRBD1 as a possible D gene (5 bases). Sequenced material: peripheral blood. The TCR sequence derives from a human donor in a cohort sampled during active COVID-19. The DNA for the CDR3 is TGTGCCAGCTCACCACAGGGAGGGGCAGTGAACACTGAAGCTTTCTTT. Encoded protein: CASSPQGGAVNTEAFF.